The sequence of this TCR beta chain was determined in a study of T cell responses to AZD1222 COVID-19 vaccine. Details on this clone: What it binds is not known.

Study-level findings and limits: A mostly white British donor set with more females was recruited, and clonal diversity was possibly underestimated. Unmutated variant regions are reportedly the target of nearly half of TCRs that are spike-specific.

Repertoires were generated with immunoSEQ multiplex PCR, while TCRdb's copy carries only in-frame clones and drops some. The profile shows around 83,000 clones, 70% to 90% of them singletons. From germline, CDR1 is LNHNV and CDR2 YYDKDF (reference sequence). The CDR3 spans 12 residues. Trimming removed 0 bases from V and 13 bases from J, with 12 bases in between. Sequencing was performed on peripheral blood, taken on day 0 of AZD1222 vaccination. This clonotype was obtained from an adult in good health. The V gene is TRBV15, the J gene TRBJ2-5; D is unresolved. The CDR3 bases are TGTGCCACCAGCAGAGAAGCCCTTCATCTGTACTTC. Translation: CATSREALHLYF.